Following are 9 T cell receptor beta chains from one sample sequenced in a study of T cells in women clearing cervical HPV infection (dated by TCRdb to the late 2010s). The library was made by the immunoSEQ multiplex PCR assay. In TCRdb, the immuneACCESS table is reduced to in-frame sequences with V and J assigned. These tables do not hold every clone; where another copy was compared, an unresolved V gene accounts for under half, and the others remain unexplained. This sample's table contains about 32,000 clones. The top ten constitute about 6.4% of the sample. Material: blood buffy coat. The receptors shown here come from a woman between 18 and 69 years old with a cervical HPV16 infection that either progressed to CIN3+ or cleared (not recorded which).

In the case of this clone: The read ends 3 residues before the CDR3 terminus; that terminus is restored from the germline J gene. The chain uses TRBV19 and TRBJ1-4, with D hard to call. From germline, CDR1 is LNHDA and CDR2 SQIVND (reference sequence). Between the trimmed V and J ends, which lost 2 bases and 7 bases, there was a span of 17 bases. The CDR3 is made up of 16 amino acids. The CDR3 DNA, read in part, is TGTGCCAGTAGTATACAAAAAGTACTTACCGTTGAAAAA. It codes for CASSIQKVLTVEK. The full CDR3 sequence reads CASSIQKVLTVEKLFF.

Comment on this clone: The CDR3 goes on 3 residues after the read ends, and that part is filled in from the germline J gene. The genes are TRBV12-3 or TRBV12-4 and TRBJ2-6; maybe TRBD1 (6 bases). V lost 6 bases to trimming and J lost 0 bases, with 15 bases between them. The length of the CDR3 is 17 residues. Incomplete CDR3 DNA: TGTGCCAGCAGGGCCCCTACAGGGAGCTCTGGGGCCAACGTC. Translation gives CASRAPTGSSGANV. The CDR3, in full, reads CASRAPTGSSGANVLTF.

About this clone: The CDR3 end is not reached by the read, which stops 3 residues before it; the germline J gene fills it in. The genes are TRBV7-6 and TRBJ2-3; the match to TRBD2 covers 7 bases. Germline values: CDR1 SGHVS, CDR2 FNYEAQ. This CDR3 has 14 amino acids. V lost 3 bases and J lost 4; bases outside the gene matches: 4. The CDR3 sequence is CASSLGGVPDTQYF. CDR3 DNA (partial): TGTGCCAGCAGCTTGGGGGGGGTGCCAGATACG.

Details on this clone: The read is 3 residues too short to cover the CDR3 end, so that end is filled in from the germline J gene. This chain links TRBV6-1 with TRBJ2-7; unclear D gene. The V gene's germline CDR1 is MNHNS and CDR2 SASEGT. The CDR3 totals 13 residues. The V and J ends lost 2 bases and 4 bases respectively, with 9 bases between them. The part of the CDR3 DNA that was read is TGTGCCAGCAGTGAAAGGAACAGTTACGAG. The encoded protein is CASSERNSYE. The entire CDR3 sequence reads CASSERNSYEQYF.

Of note for this clone: Sequencing ends 3 residues short of the CDR3 end; the germline J gene provides the rest. V usage is TRBV18 and J usage is TRBJ2-7; tentatively, D is TRBD1 (6 bases). Germline assignment: CDR1 KGHSH and CDR2 LQKENI. Deletions cut 4 bases from V and 2 bases from J, with 15 bases between. The CDR3 length is 15 residues. The CDR3 bases that were read are TGTGCCAGCTCACTCGATGGACAGTATGCCTACGAG. It yields the protein CASSLDGQYAYE. The entire CDR3 protein reads CASSLDGQYAYEQYF.

Remarks on this clone: The germline gene is not matched at one end of the junction; a read error may be the cause. Partial CDR3 DNA: TGTGCCAGCAGTTTAGGGGCGTCCGGGGCCAACGTC. Protein sequence: CASSLGASGANV. The complete CDR3 reads CASSLGASGANVLTF. The genes are TRBV7-9 and TRBJ2-6; tentative D call: TRBD1 (5 bases). The missing CDR3 end, 3 residues past where the read stops, is filled in from the germline J gene. Germline assignment: CDR1 SEHNR and CDR2 FQNEAQ (reference sequence). CDR3 length equals 15 residues.

A remark on this clone: The read finishes 3 residues shy of the CDR3 end, and the germline J gene is used to complete it. The V gene is TRBV11-2, the J gene TRBJ2-5; 9 positions match TRBD1. This CDR3 has 14 amino acids. The trim removed 6 bases at V and 4 bases at J, leaving 6 bases unmatched. Looked up from germline, CDR1 is SGHAT and CDR2 is FQNNGV. CDR3 protein: CASRGTDRGETQYF. The covered CDR3 bases are TGTGCCAGCAGGGGGACGGACAGGGGAGAGACC. Together with reference TRBV11-2 and TRBJ2-5, the CDR3 gives the full variable domain: EAGVAQSPRYKIIEKRQSVAFWCNPISGHATLYWYQQILGQGPKLLIQFQNNGVVDDSQLPKDRFSAERLKGVDSTLKIQPAKLEDSAVYLCASRGTDRGETQYFGPGTRLLVL.

In the case of this clone: The CDR3 goes on 3 residues after the read ends, and that part is filled in from the germline J gene. This chain links TRBV24-1 with TRBJ1-4, with TRBD1 as a possible D gene (6 bases). This CDR3 contains 15 residues. CDR1 and CDR2 from the germline V gene are KGHDR and SFDVKD. Trimming stripped 1 base from V and 8 bases from J, with 13 bases between. The CDR3 sequence: CATSDFGGAGEKLFF. The CDR3 bases that were read are TGTGCCACCAGTGATTTTGGGGGGGCTGGCGAAAAA.

As concerns this clone: The read gets to within 3 residues of the CDR3 end, and the germline J gene fills in the rest. The V and J genes are TRBV2 and TRBJ2-5, with 8 bases fitting TRBD1. Germline V gene lookup returns CDR1 SNHLY and CDR2 FYNNEI. J lost 3 bases, V lost 6 bases, and 9 bases had no gene match. This CDR3 has 15 residues. The CDR3 bases that were read are TGTGCCAGCAGGGTGGACAGGGCGGGAAAAGAGACC. As protein: CASRVDRAGKET. The full CDR3 is CASRVDRAGKETQYF.